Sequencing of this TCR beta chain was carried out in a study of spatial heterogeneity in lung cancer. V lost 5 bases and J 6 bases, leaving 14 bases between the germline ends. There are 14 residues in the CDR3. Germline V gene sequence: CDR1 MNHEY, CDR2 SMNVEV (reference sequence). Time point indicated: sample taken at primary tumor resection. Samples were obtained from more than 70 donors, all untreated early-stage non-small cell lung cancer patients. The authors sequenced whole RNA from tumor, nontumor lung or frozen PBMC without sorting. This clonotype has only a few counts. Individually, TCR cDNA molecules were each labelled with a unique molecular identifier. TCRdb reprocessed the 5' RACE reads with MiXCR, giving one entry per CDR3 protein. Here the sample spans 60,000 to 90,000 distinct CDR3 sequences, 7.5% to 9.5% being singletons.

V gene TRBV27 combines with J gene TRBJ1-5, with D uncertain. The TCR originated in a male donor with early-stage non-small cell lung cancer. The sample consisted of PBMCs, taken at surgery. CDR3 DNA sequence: TGTGCCAGCAGTCAGGCAGGCAACCGTCAGCCCCAGCATTTT. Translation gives CASSQAGNRQPQHF.